The 28 T cell receptor beta chains presented below share a single source sample, sequenced in a study of cytomegalovirus exposure and HLA in healthy donors. The PCR contained 60 Vbeta and 13 Jbeta primers. Measured with immunoSEQ multiplex PCR; TCRdb has only the in-frame clones, and not every one. This table holds fewer than 200,000 clones, 81% found once. Material for sequencing was PBMCs. Receptor source: a man aged 40-49 years in good health and CMV-seropositive.

This sequence joins TRBV6-1 and TRBJ2-7; D possibly corresponds to TRBD1 (5 bases). The CDR3 contains 15 residues. CDR1 and CDR2 from the germline V gene are MNHNS and SASEGT. The germline V and J ends were trimmed by 6 bases and 4 bases, with 19 bases remaining between them. The CDR3 protein is CASRGPGNSKYEQYF. The CDR3 DNA sequence: TGTGCCAGCAGGGGCCCAGGGAATTCGAAGTACGAGCAGTACTTC.

This clone was seen only a few times. The chain combines TRBV9 with TRBJ2-5; the match to TRBD2 covers 9 bases. V lost 0 bases to trimming and J lost 4 bases; unmatched junction nucleotides: 10. CDR3 length: 17 residues. The germline V gene has CDR1 SGDLS and CDR2 YYNGEE. The CDR3 reads CASSVGAGGGLAETQYF. CDR3 coding DNA: TGTGCCAGCAGCGTAGGGGCGGGAGGGGGGTTAGCAGAGACCCAGTACTTC.

This clone was counted a few times. The J gene is TRBJ2-6, the V gene TRBV19, with TRBD2 matching over 11 bases. Trimming removed 6 bases from V and 0 bases from J; junction bases left unmatched: 10. This CDR3 contains 19 residues. Germline lookup yields CDR1 LNHDA and CDR2 SQIVND (reference sequence). Here the CDR3 DNA reads TGTGCCAGTAGGCGGGACAGCGGACTAGCGGGCTCTGGGGCCAACGTCCTGACTTTC. Amino acids: CASRRDSGLAGSGANVLTF.

A note on this clone: One end of the junction does not line up with germline, which may come from a read error. The V call is TRBV5-4, the J call TRBJ2-2; possibly TRBD2 for D (6 bases). The germline CDR1 and CDR2 sequences are SGHNT and YYREEE (reference sequence). The CDR3 totals 14 residues. The CDR3 coding sequence is TGCGCCAGCAGCCAGGGACTTCTGACCGGGGAGCTGTTTTTT. Amino acid sequence: CASSQGLLTGELFF. Looking up the rest from reference TRBV5-4 and TRBJ2-2 gives the full variable domain: ETGVTQSPTHLIKTRGQQVTLRCSSQSGHNTVSWYQQALGQGPQFIFQYYREEENGRGNFPPRFSGLQFPNYSSELNVNALELDDSALYLCASSQGLLTGELFFGEGSRLTVL.

The CDR3 here is CASSLGPGLAYEQYF. CDR3 DNA sequence: TGTGCCAGCAGCTTAGGGCCGGGACTAGCATACGAGCAGTACTTC. This chain joins TRBV7-3 and TRBJ2-7; 9 bases agree with TRBD2. The CDR3 consists of 15 residues. The V gene's germline CDR1 is SGHTA and CDR2 FQGTGA. Trimming cost V 2 bases and J 4 bases; bases outside gene matches: 6.

The chain employs TRBV14 and TRBJ2-3, with TRBD2 identical over 9 bases. V lost 4 bases and J lost 3; bases outside the gene matches: 8. This CDR3 has 16 residues. CDR1 is SGHDN, CDR2 FVKESK, per germline. CDR3 in DNA: TGTGCCAGCAGCCCGATAGCGGGAGATGCGACAGATACGCAGTATTTT. Translated, it gives CASSPIAGDATDTQYF.

This chain connects TRBV6-1 to TRBJ1-3; the D is unclear. CDR3 length: 12 residues. Germline loops: CDR1 MNHNS, CDR2 SASEGT. V was cut by 10 bases and J by 4 bases, with 11 bases left in between. The CDR3 here is CATSQEGNTIYF. The CDR3 DNA reads TGTGCCACCTCCCAAGAGGGAAACACCATATATTTT.

The chain carries TRBV2 and TRBJ2-6; TRBD2 agrees at 9 bases. With 8 bases clipped from V and 0 bases from J, the junction kept 2 bases outside the gene matches. Germline V CDR1 and CDR2: SNHLY, FYNNEI. The CDR3 is 15 amino acids. The CDR3 spells CASFSGSSGANVLTF. The CDR3 region has the DNA TGTGCCAGCTTTAGCGGGAGCTCTGGGGCCAACGTCCTGACTTTC.

The chain links TRBV6-1 to TRBJ1-4; 7 nucleotides match TRBD1. Germline CDR1 and CDR2: MNHNS and SASEGT. This CDR3 comprises 15 residues. V shed 0 bases and J 7 bases; nucleotides not matched to a gene: 5. DNA for the CDR3: TGTGCCAGCAGTGAAGCCGAGGGGGCTTCTGAAAAACTGTTTTTT. It is translated as CASSEAEGASEKLFF.

The V call is TRBV29-1, the J call TRBJ1-2; 12 positions match TRBD1. The CDR3 sequence is 14 residues long. V dropped 4 bases and J dropped 4; count of bases not matched to a gene: 4. The germline V gene encodes CDR1 SQVTM and CDR2 ANQGSEA. CDR3 in DNA: TGCAGCGTTGGCGGGACAGGGGGCTTCTATGGCTACACCTTC. Protein product: CSVGGTGGFYGYTF.

The chain joins TRBV29-1 to TRBJ2-5; TRBD2 aligns across 11 bases. The CDR3 covers 14 residues. J gave up 4 bases and V 6 bases, and 7 bases lay outside the gene matches. The germline V gene has CDR1 SQVTM and CDR2 ANQGSEA. The CDR3 DNA reads as TGCAGCGTATTAGCGGGGGGGCCGAGAGAGACCCAGTACTTC. This sequence encodes CSVLAGGPRETQYF.

Written as DNA, the CDR3 is TGTGCCAGCTCACTTCTCGGGAACACCGGGGAGCTGTTTTTT. This encodes CASSLLGNTGELFF. The rearrangement joins TRBV18 to TRBJ2-2; D is unresolved. Trimming took 4 bases from V and 1 from J, leaving 7 bases between them. The germline gives CDR1 KGHSH, CDR2 LQKENI. There are 14 residues in the CDR3. The whole variable domain, filled in from reference TRBV18 and TRBJ2-2, reads NAGVMQNPRHLVRRRGQEARLRCSPMKGHSHVYWYRQLPEEGLKFMVYLQKENIIDESGMPKERFSAEFPKEGPSILRIQQVVRGDSAAYFCASSLLGNTGELFFGEGSRLTVL.

The chain recombines TRBV18 with TRBJ1-1; D might be TRBD1 (6 bases). Germline loops: CDR1 KGHSH, CDR2 LQKENI. The CDR3 is made up of 15 amino acids. The V and J ends lost 6 bases and 2 bases respectively, with 16 bases between them. Here the CDR3 reads CASSKRQGTNTEAFF. The CDR3 nucleotides read TGTGCCAGCTCGAAGCGGCAGGGGACCAACACTGAAGCTTTCTTT.

The rearrangement links TRBV28 to TRBJ1-4, with 9 bases identical to TRBD1. The CDR3 is 15 amino acids. CDR1 and CDR2 (germline): MDHEN, SYDVKM. V lost 5 bases to trimming and J lost 6 bases; unmatched junction nucleotides: 7. The CDR3 DNA reads as TGTGCCAGCAGTCAACAGGGGGCGGGTGATGAAAAACTGTTTTTT. Translated: CASSQQGAGDEKLFF.

The CDR3 spells CASSYSGTSPLHF. The CDR3 DNA sequence: TGTGCCAGCAGTTACTCGGGCACTTCACCCCTCCACTTT. The V gene is TRBV6-5, the J gene TRBJ1-6; D gene ambiguous. Germline loops: CDR1 MNHEY, CDR2 SVGAGI. The CDR3 totals 13 residues. V was pared by 0 bases and J by 9 bases, with 6 bases between.

This clone was observed a handful of times. The CDR3 region has the DNA TGTGCATGCACCCCGGCGGGCAATCAGCCCCAGCATTTT. It specifies CACTPAGNQPQHF. The rearrangement joins TRBV12-2 to TRBJ1-5. TRBV12-2 is classified as a pseudogene. The CDR3 is 13 amino acids.

The chain couples TRBV7-9 to TRBJ1-5; unclear D gene. Germline V CDR1 and CDR2: SEHNR, FQNEAQ (reference sequence). V shed 1 base and J shed 7 bases, with 14 bases lying between them. The CDR3 contains 15 residues. The CDR3 here is CASSLGGGGRQPQHF. As DNA, the CDR3 is TGTGCCAGCAGCTTAGGGGGTGGAGGACGACAGCCCCAGCATTTT.

J is TRBJ2-3 and V is TRBV5-5; TRBD2 matches at 10 bases. Germline CDR1 reads SGHKS; CDR2 reads YYEKEE (reference sequence). There are 14 residues in the CDR3. The junction had 4 bases not matched to a gene; V was cut back by 4 bases and J by 5 bases. Written as DNA, the CDR3 is TGTGCCAGCAGCACCGGGACTAGCGTAGATACGCAGTATTTT. This encodes CASSTGTSVDTQYF.

With respect to this clone: At one end, the junction sequence differs from germline, possibly due to a read error. This chain uses TRBV6-6 with TRBJ2-5; 9 nucleotides line up with TRBD2. CDR3 length: 14 amino acids. CDR1 and CDR2 (germline): MNHNY, SVGAGI (reference sequence). The CDR3 sequence is CASSPAGGRLTSDF. As DNA, the CDR3 is TGTGCCAGCAGTCCAGCGGGGGGTCGACTTACTTCGGACTTC.

This clone was seen a handful of times. The rearrangement uses TRBV6-4 and TRBJ2-3; 10 nucleotides align to TRBD1. The trim removed 2 bases at V and 1 base at J, leaving 0 bases unmatched. CDR1 is MRHNA, CDR2 SNTAGT, per germline. The CDR3 length is 15 residues. CDR3 sequence: CASSDGQGGTDTQYF. The CDR3 nucleotides are TGTGCCAGCAGTGACGGACAGGGGGGCACAGATACGCAGTATTTT.

This chain links TRBV5-1 with TRBJ1-2, with D unclear. CDR1 and CDR2 from the germline V gene are SGHRS and YFSETQ. CDR3 length: 15 amino acids. V was pared by 4 bases and J by 4 bases, with 17 bases between. CDR3: CASSGNTGTTYGYTF. The CDR3 DNA is TGCGCCAGCAGCGGAAACACCGGCACTACCTATGGCTACACCTTC. The full variable domain, its missing parts supplied by reference TRBV5-1 and TRBJ1-2, is KAGVTQTPRYLIKTRGQQVTLSCSPISGHRSVSWYQQTPGQGLQFLFEYFSETQRNKGNFPGRFSGRQFSNSRSEMNVSTLELGDSALYLCASSGNTGTTYGYTFGSGTRLTVV.

The rearrangement links TRBV19 to TRBJ1-5; D remains unclear. The CDR3 has 16 amino acids. The germline V gene has CDR1 LNHDA and CDR2 SQIVND (reference sequence). V lost 5 bases to trimming and J lost 0 bases, with 14 bases between them. CDR3 sequence: CASSPQNIRSNQPQHF. The CDR3 nucleotides read TGTGCCAGTAGTCCCCAGAACATCCGTAGCAATCAGCCCCAGCATTTT.

V usage is TRBV4-2 and J usage is TRBJ2-7; 10 nucleotides line up with TRBD2. The CDR3 contains 16 residues. Germline CDR1 reads LGHNA; CDR2 reads YNFKEQ. Germline trimming cut 4 bases from V and 4 bases from J; bases unmatched to any gene: 10. CDR3 protein: CASSREKTSGLYEQYF. The CDR3 region has the DNA TGTGCCAGCAGCCGCGAGAAGACTAGCGGGTTGTACGAGCAGTACTTC.

The chain uses TRBV30 and TRBJ1-2, with 8 bases lining up with TRBD1. Germline CDR1 is GTSNPN and CDR2 is SVGIG (reference sequence). J gave up 7 bases and V 2 bases, and 6 bases lay outside the gene matches. This CDR3 has 13 amino acids. The CDR3 nucleotides are TGTGCCTGGAGTCTGGACAGGGCGTTTGGCTACACCTTC. It translates to CAWSLDRAFGYTF.

A few counts support this clone. The chain is built from TRBV6-1 and TRBJ1-4; weak D call: TRBD1 (5 bases). The CDR3 is 15 amino acids. Trimming pared 1 base from V and 4 bases from J, leaving 10 bases between. Germline V gene lookup returns CDR1 MNHNS and CDR2 SASEGT. In nucleotides, the CDR3 is TGTGCCAGCAGTGAAGGGGCAGGGCTTAATGAAAAACTGTTTTTT. It translates to CASSEGAGLNEKLFF.

The chain combines TRBV11-2 with TRBJ1-2; 8 bases are a match to TRBD1. Germline lookup yields CDR1 SGHAT and CDR2 FQNNGV. This CDR3 comprises 17 residues. With 5 bases clipped from V and 4 bases from J, the junction kept 15 bases outside the gene matches. CDR3 residues: CASSTYRDRGWAYGYTF. The CDR3 DNA is TGTGCCAGCAGCACATACCGTGACAGGGGATGGGCCTATGGCTACACCTTC.

This clone came up a few times. This same CDR3 is encoded by further DNA sequences in the sample. The gene calls are TRBV28 and TRBJ2-5; 7 bases match TRBD1. Germline CDR1 MDHEN, CDR2 SYDVKM. This CDR3 contains 15 residues. Trimming cost V 6 bases and J 4 bases; bases outside gene matches: 11. The CDR3, as DNA: TGTGCCAGCAGAGGGGGCGCAGGTTTCGCAGAGACCCAGTACTTC. This gives the protein CASRGGAGFAETQYF.

The chain recombines TRBV6-1 with TRBJ2-3; TRBD1 is a possible D gene (5 bases). Between the trimmed V and J ends, which lost 4 bases and 5 bases, there was a span of 13 bases. The germline V gene encodes CDR1 MNHNS and CDR2 SASEGT. This CDR3 is built from 14 residues. The CDR3 spells CASSVGPQGDTQYF. DNA for the CDR3: TGTGCCAGCAGTGTCGGTCCTCAGGGAGATACGCAGTATTTT.